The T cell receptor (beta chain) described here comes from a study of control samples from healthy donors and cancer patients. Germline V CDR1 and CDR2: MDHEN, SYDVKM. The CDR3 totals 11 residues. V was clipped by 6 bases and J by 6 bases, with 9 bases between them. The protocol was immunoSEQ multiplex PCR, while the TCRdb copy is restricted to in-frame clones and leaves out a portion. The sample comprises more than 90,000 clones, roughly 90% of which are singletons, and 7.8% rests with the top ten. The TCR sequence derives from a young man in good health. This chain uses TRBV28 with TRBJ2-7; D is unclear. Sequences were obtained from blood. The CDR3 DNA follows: TGTGCCAGCAGGGCAATACGCGAGCAGTACTTC. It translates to CASRAIREQYF.